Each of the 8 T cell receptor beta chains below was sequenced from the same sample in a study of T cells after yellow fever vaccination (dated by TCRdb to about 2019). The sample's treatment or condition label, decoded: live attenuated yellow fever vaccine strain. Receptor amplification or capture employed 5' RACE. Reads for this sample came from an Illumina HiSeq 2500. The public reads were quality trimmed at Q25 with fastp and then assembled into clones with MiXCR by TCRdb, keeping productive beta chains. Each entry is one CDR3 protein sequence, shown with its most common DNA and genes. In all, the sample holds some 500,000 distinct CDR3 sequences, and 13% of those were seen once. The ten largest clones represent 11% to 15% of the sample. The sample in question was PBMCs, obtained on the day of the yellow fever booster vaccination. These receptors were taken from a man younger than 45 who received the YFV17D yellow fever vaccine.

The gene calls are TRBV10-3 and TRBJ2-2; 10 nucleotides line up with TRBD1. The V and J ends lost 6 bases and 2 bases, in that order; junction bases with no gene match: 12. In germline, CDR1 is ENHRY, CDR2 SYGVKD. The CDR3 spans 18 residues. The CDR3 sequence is CAISPGQGGRANTGELFF. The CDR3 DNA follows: TGTGCCATCAGCCCCGGACAGGGGGGTAGGGCAAACACCGGGGAGCTGTTTTTT.

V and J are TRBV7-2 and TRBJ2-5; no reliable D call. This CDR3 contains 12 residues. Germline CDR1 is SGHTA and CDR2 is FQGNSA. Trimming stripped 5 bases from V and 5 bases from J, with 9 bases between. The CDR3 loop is CASSDMRETQYF. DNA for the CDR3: TGTGCCAGCAGCGACATGAGGGAGACCCAGTACTTC.

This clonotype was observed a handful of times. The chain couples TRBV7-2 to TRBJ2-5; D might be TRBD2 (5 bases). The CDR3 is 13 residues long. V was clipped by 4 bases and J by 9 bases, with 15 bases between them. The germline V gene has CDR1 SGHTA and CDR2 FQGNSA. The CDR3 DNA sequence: TGTGCCAGCAGCTCCGAACAGCGGCGGGCCCAGTACTTC. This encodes CASSSEQRRAQYF.

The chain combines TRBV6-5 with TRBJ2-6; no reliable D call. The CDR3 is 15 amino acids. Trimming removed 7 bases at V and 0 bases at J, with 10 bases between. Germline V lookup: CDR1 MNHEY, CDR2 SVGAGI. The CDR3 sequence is CASTVSSSGANVLTF. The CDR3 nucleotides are TGTGCCAGCACGGTCTCGAGCTCTGGGGCCAACGTCCTGACTTTC.

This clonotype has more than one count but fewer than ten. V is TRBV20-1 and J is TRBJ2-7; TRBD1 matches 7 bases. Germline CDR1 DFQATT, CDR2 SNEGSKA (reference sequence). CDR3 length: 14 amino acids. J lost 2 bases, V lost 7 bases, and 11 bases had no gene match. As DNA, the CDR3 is TGCAGTGTCCCCCAATTCACAGGGGCCTACGAGCAGTACTTC. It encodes CSVPQFTGAYEQYF.

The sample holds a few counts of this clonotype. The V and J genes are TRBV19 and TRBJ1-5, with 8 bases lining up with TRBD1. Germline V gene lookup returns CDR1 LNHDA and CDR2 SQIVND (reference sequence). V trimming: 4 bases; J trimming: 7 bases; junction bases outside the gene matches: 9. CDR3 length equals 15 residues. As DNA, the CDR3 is TGTGCCAGTAGTACTCCAGACAGGGGTGAGCAGCCCCAGCATTTT. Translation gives CASSTPDRGEQPQHF.

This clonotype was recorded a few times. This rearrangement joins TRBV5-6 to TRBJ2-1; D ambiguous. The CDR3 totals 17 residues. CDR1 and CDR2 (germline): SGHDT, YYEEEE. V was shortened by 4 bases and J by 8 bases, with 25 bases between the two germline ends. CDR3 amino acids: CASSADPLVRVGYEQFF. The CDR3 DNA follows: TGTGCCAGCAGCGCAGACCCCCTAGTTCGAGTTGGGTATGAGCAGTTCTTC.

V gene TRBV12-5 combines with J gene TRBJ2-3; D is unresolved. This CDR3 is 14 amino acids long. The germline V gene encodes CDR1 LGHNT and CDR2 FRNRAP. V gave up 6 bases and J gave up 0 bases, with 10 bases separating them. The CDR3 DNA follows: TGTGCTAGTGGCCCCTCGGGTAGCACAGATACGCAGTATTTT. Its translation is CASGPSGSTDTQYF.